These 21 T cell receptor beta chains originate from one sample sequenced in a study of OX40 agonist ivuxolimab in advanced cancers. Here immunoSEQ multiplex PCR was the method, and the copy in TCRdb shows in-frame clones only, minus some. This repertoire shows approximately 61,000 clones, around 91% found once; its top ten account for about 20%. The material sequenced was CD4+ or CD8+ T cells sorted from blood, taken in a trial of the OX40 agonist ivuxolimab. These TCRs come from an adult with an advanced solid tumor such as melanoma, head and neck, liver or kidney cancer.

CDR3 in amino acids: CASSLLMSSYNSPLHF. CDR3 in DNA: TGTGCCAGCAGTTTATTGATGAGCTCCTATAATTCACCCCTCCACTTT. The V and J genes are TRBV28 and TRBJ1-6; D remains ambiguous. From germline, CDR1 is MDHEN and CDR2 SYDVKM. V was cut by 1 base and J by 0 bases, with 7 bases left in between. The CDR3 extends over 16 amino acids.

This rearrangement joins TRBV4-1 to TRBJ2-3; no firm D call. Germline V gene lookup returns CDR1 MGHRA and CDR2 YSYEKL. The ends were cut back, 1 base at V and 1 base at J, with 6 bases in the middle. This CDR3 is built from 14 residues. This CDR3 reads CASSQVMGTDTQYF. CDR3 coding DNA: TGCGCCAGCAGCCAAGTAATGGGCACAGATACGCAGTATTTT.

CDR3 residues: CASSSQSLIFNEQFF. The CDR3 DNA is TGTGCCAGCAGTTCCCAATCTTTAATTTTCAATGAGCAGTTCTTC. The chain joins TRBV27 to TRBJ2-1, with unresolved D. V gave up 4 bases and J gave up 6 bases, with 16 bases separating them. The CDR3 length is 15 residues. Germline V gene sequence: CDR1 MNHEY, CDR2 SMNVEV (reference sequence).

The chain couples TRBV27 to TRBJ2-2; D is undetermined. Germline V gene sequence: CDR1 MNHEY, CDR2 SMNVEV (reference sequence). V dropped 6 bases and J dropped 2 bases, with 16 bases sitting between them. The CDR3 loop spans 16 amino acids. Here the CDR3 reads CASSPGGPFNTGELFF. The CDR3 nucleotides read TGTGCCAGCAGCCCCGGCGGCCCATTTAACACCGGGGAGCTGTTTTTT.

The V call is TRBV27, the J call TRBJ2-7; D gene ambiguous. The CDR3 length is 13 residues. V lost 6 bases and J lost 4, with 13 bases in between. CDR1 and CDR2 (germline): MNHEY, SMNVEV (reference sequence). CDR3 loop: CASSSPQTYEQYF. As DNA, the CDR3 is TGTGCCAGCAGCTCCCCTCAGACGTACGAGCAGTACTTC.

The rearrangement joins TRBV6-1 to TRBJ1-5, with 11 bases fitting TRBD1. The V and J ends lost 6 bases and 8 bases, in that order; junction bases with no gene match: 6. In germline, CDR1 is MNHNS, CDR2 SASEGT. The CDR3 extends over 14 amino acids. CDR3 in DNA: TGTGCCAGCAGGGGGACAGGGGGGATCGAGCCCCAGCATTTT. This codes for CASRGTGGIEPQHF.

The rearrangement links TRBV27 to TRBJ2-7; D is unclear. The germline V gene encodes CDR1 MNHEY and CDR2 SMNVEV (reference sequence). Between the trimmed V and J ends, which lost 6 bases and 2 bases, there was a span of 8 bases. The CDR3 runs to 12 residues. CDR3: CASRHPPYEQYF. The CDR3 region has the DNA TGTGCCAGCAGACATCCACCCTACGAGCAGTACTTC.

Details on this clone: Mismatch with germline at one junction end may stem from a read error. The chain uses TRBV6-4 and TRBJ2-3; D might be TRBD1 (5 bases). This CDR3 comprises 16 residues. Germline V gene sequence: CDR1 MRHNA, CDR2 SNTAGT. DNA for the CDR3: TGTGCCAGCGGTGACTCGAAGACAGAGAGCACAGATACGCAGTATTTT. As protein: CASGDSKTESTDTQYF.

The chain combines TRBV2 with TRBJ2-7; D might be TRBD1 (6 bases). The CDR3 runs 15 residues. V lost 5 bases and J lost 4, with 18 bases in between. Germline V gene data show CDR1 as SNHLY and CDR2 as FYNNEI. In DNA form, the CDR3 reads TGTGCCAGCAGTTCGGACCGGGACATTGAATACGAGCAGTACTTC. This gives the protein CASSSDRDIEYEQYF.

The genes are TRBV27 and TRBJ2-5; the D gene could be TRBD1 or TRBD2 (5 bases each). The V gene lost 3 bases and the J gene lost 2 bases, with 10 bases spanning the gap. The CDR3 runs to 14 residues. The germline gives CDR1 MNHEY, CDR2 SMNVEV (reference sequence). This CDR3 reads CASSLRGQQETQYF. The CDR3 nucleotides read TGTGCCAGCAGTTTGAGGGGCCAGCAAGAGACCCAGTACTTC.

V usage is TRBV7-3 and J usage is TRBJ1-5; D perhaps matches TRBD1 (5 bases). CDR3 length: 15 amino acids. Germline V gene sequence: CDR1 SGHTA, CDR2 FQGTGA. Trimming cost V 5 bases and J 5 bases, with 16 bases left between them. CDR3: CASSIMGGSDQPQHF. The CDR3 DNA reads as TGTGCCAGCAGCATCATGGGGGGGTCCGATCAGCCCCAGCATTTT. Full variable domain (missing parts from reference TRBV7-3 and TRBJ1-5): GAGVSQTPSNKVTEKGKYVELRCDPISGHTALYWYRQSLGQGPEFLIYFQGTGAADDSGLPNDRFFAVRPEGSVSTLKIQRTERGDSAVYLCASSIMGGSDQPQHFGDGTRLSIL.

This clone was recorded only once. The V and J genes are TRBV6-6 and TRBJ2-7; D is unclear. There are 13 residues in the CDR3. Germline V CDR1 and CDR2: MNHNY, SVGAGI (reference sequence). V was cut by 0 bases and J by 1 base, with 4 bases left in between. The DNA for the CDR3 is TGTGCCAGCAGTTACTCGTGGTCCTACGAGCAGTACTTC. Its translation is CASSYSWSYEQYF.

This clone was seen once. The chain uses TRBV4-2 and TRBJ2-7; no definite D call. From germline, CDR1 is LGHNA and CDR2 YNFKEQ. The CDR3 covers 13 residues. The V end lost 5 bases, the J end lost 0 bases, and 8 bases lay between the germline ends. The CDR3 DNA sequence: TGTGCCAGCAGCGAAGGGATCTCCTACGAGCAGTACTTC. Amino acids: CASSEGISYEQYF.

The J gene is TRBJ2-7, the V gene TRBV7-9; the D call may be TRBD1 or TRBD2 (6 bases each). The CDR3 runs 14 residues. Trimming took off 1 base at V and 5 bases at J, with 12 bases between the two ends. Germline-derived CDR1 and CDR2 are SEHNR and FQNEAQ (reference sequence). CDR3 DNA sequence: TGTGCCAGCAGCTTAGGTGGGGGGCGGAACGAGCAGTACTTC. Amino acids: CASSLGGGRNEQYF.

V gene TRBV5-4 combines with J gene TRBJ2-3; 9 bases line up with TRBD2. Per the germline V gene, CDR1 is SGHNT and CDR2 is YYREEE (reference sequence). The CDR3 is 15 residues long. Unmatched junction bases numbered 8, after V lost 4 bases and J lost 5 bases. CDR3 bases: TGTGCCAGCAGCCCTAGCGGGATGCTTGGAGATACGCAGTATTTT. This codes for CASSPSGMLGDTQYF.

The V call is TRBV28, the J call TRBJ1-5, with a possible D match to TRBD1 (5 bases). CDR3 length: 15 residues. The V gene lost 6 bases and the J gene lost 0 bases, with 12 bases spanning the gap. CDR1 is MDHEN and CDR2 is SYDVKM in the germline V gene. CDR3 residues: CASRPGAVSNQPQHF. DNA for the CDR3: TGTGCCAGCAGGCCCGGGGCAGTTAGCAATCAGCCCCAGCATTTT.

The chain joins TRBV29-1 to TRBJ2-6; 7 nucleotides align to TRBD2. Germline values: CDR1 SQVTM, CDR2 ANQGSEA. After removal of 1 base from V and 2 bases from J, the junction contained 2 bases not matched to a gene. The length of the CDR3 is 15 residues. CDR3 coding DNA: TGCAGCGTTGAAGGAGCGGGGACTGGGGCCAACGTCCTGACTTTC. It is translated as CSVEGAGTGANVLTF.

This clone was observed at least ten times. CDR3 nucleotide sequence: TGTGCCAGCAGCCCAATGGACTGGGATCTCGAGCAGTACTTC. Amino acid sequence: CASSPMDWDLEQYF. V and J are TRBV9 and TRBJ2-7, with a possible D match to TRBD2 (5 bases). The CDR3 runs to 14 residues. From germline, CDR1 is SGDLS and CDR2 YYNGEE. V was trimmed by 4 bases and J by 6 bases, leaving 17 bases between them.

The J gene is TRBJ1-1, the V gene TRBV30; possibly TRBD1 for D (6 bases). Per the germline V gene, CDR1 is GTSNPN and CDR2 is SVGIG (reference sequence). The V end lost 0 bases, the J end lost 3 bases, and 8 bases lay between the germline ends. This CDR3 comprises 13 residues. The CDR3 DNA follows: TGTGCCTGGAGTGTAGGGGGGGACACTGAAGCTTTCTTT. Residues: CAWSVGGDTEAFF.

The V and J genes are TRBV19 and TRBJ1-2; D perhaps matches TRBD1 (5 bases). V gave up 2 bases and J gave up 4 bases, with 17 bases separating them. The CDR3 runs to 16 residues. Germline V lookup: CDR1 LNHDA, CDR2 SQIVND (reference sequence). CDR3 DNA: TGTGCCAGTAGTATATCCGGTGGGGGAGTACTCTATGGCTACACCTTC. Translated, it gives CASSISGGGVLYGYTF.

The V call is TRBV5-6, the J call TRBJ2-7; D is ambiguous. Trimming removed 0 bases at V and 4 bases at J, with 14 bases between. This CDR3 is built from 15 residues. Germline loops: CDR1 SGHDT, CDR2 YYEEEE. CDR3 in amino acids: CASSLDGYGSYEQYF. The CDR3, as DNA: TGTGCCAGCAGCTTGGACGGCTACGGGTCGTACGAGCAGTACTTC. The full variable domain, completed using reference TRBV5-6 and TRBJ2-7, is DAGVTQSPTHLIKTRGQQVTLRCSPKSGHDTVSWYQQALGQGPQFIFQYYEEEERQRGNFPDRFSGHQFPNYSSELNVNALLLGDSALYLCASSLDGYGSYEQYFGPGTRLTVT.